The 27 T cell receptor beta chains below were found in one sample sequenced in a study of T cell responses to AZD1222 COVID-19 vaccine. Some clones are missing from TCRdb's copy, which holds only in-frame ones; the method was immunoSEQ multiplex PCR. The sample contains 110,000 to 150,000 clones, roughly 92% of which appear only once. The sample here was peripheral blood, taken on day 0 of AZD1222 vaccination. The receptors derive from an adult in good health.

The chain is built from TRBV6-5 and TRBJ2-1; 11 bases are a match to TRBD2. Germline V gives CDR1 MNHEY, CDR2 SVGAGI. This CDR3 has 13 residues. J lost 4 bases, V lost 11 bases, and 4 bases had no gene match. CDR3 DNA sequence: TGTGCCTCGGGACTAGCGGAATACAATGAGCAGTTCTTC. Translated, it gives CASGLAEYNEQFF.

The chain joins TRBV18 to TRBJ1-1; unclear D gene. The V gene's germline CDR1 is KGHSH and CDR2 LQKENI. There are 13 residues in the CDR3. V gave up 4 bases and J gave up 2 bases, with 8 bases separating them. CDR3 loop: CASSLFSNTEAFF. The CDR3 DNA follows: TGTGCCAGCTCACTCTTCTCAAACACTGAAGCTTTCTTT.

This chain links TRBV7-2 with TRBJ2-3; D is ambiguous. Trimming removed 5 bases from V and 2 bases from J, with 8 bases in between. This CDR3 has 13 residues. Germline CDR1 reads SGHTA; CDR2 reads FQGNSA. This chain's CDR3 is CASSGSLTDTQYF. The CDR3 DNA is TGTGCCAGCAGCGGTTCTCTCACAGATACGCAGTATTTT.

The chain is built from TRBV3-1 (or the pseudogene TRBV3-2) and TRBJ1-3; D remains ambiguous. CDR3 size: 14 residues. Per the germline V gene, CDR1 is LGHDT and CDR2 is YNNKEL (reference sequence). Trimming took 4 bases from V and 0 from J, leaving 7 bases between them. CDR3 coding DNA: TGTGCCAGCAGCCCTAGAAGCTCTGGAAACACCATATATTTT. Its translation is CASSPRSSGNTIYF.

This clone was detected only once. The rearrangement links TRBV5-1 to TRBJ1-1; D is perhaps TRBD1 (5 bases). The CDR3 contains 14 residues. With 3 bases removed from V and 4 bases from J, the gap between germline ends came to 13 bases. Germline lookup yields CDR1 SGHRS and CDR2 YFSETQ. Written as DNA, the CDR3 is TGCGCCAGCAGCTCGGTTGCAGGGTCCACTGAAGCTTTCTTT. Its translation is CASSSVAGSTEAFF.

This clone was detected only once. This chain links TRBV11-2 with TRBJ2-7; possible D gene TRBD2, 5 bases. V gave up 3 bases and J gave up 7 bases, with 10 bases separating them. The CDR3 consists of 12 residues. The V gene's germline CDR1 is SGHAT and CDR2 FQNNGV. The CDR3 sequence: CASSFGVFEQYF. The CDR3 DNA sequence: TGTGCCAGCAGCTTCGGGGTATTTGAGCAGTACTTC.

V usage is TRBV19 and J usage is TRBJ1-3; no definite D call. Germline CDR1 is LNHDA and CDR2 is SQIVND (reference sequence). V dropped 1 base and J dropped 1 base, with 14 bases sitting between them. CDR3 length: 17 amino acids. Here the CDR3 DNA reads TGTGCCAGTAGTATAGGTGTGGCTCCAGCGTCTGGAAACACCATATATTTT. Its translation is CASSIGVAPASGNTIYF.

This chain joins TRBV11-2 and TRBJ1-6, with TRBD1 identical over 9 bases. The germline V gene encodes CDR1 SGHAT and CDR2 FQNNGV. V was pared by 4 bases and J by 7 bases, with 8 bases of the junction left unmatched. This CDR3 is 16 amino acids long. The CDR3 region is CASSSVTGGFNSPLHF. Written as DNA, the CDR3 is TGTGCCAGCAGCTCTGTAACAGGGGGCTTCAATTCACCCCTCCACTTT.

The chain combines TRBV3-1 (or the pseudogene TRBV3-2) with TRBJ1-6; unclear D gene. Between the trimmed V and J ends, which lost 5 bases and 12 bases, there was a span of 11 bases. This CDR3 is built from 12 residues. Per the germline V gene, CDR1 is LGHDT and CDR2 is YNNKEL (reference sequence). For the CDR3, the DNA is TGTGCCAGCAGCACTAACGACCTACCCCTCCACTTT. Amino acid sequence: CASSTNDLPLHF.

The rearrangement uses TRBV7-9 and TRBJ1-3, with TRBD1 matching 7 bases. Germline V lookup: CDR1 SEHNR, CDR2 FQNEAQ (reference sequence). J was trimmed by 4 bases and V by 3 bases; bases with no gene match: 3. The CDR3 length is 14 residues. CDR3 DNA: TGTGCCAGCAGCTTCCCGACAGGGGGAAACACCATATATTTT. Amino acid sequence: CASSFPTGGNTIYF.

For this clone: Distinct nucleotide sequences in the sample also encode this CDR3. V is TRBV9 and J is TRBJ2-7; D unresolved. V dropped 0 bases and J dropped 2 bases, with 9 bases sitting between them. This CDR3 has 14 amino acids. Germline CDR1 and CDR2: SGDLS and YYNGEE. CDR3 sequence reads: CASSVGDSPYEQYF. The CDR3 region has the DNA TGTGCCAGCAGCGTAGGTGACTCTCCCTACGAGCAGTACTTC.

The chain employs TRBV19 and TRBJ2-7; 12 bases line up with TRBD2. This CDR3 contains 15 residues. The junction had 7 bases not matched to a gene; V was cut back by 6 bases and J by 4 bases. Germline V gene data show CDR1 as LNHDA and CDR2 as SQIVND (reference sequence). The DNA for the CDR3 is TGTGCCAGTAGCCTTACTAGCGGGAGGATGTACGAGCAGTACTTC. Its translation: CASSLTSGRMYEQYF.

The rearrangement links TRBV11-3 to TRBJ2-1; 11 nucleotides match TRBD2. Per the germline V gene, CDR1 is SGHNT and CDR2 is YENEEA. V shed 4 bases, J shed 0 bases, and the junction held 2 bases outside the gene matches. The CDR3 spans 16 residues. This CDR3 reads CASSSLAGGSYNEQFF. CDR3 sequence (DNA): TGTGCCAGCAGCTCTCTAGCGGGGGGCTCCTACAATGAGCAGTTCTTC.

The chain uses TRBV7-8 and TRBJ1-2, with D perhaps matching TRBD1 (6 bases). The CDR3 consists of 15 residues. Trimming cost V 2 bases and J 7 bases, with 17 bases left between them. Germline V gene data show CDR1 as SGHVS and CDR2 as FQNEAQ. The CDR3: CASSLNPPSRGGYTF. The CDR3 bases are TGTGCCAGCAGCTTAAACCCACCCAGCAGGGGTGGCTACACCTTC.

The chain uses TRBV6-5 and TRBJ1-6; D is uncertain. The V end was cut by 0 bases, the J end by 13 bases, with 16 bases between. Germline V CDR1 and CDR2: MNHEY, SVGAGI. The CDR3 is 15 amino acids. The CDR3 here is CASSYSLFDRFPLHF. DNA for the CDR3: TGTGCCAGCAGTTACTCATTGTTTGATCGCTTCCCCCTCCACTTT.

This clone was seen a few times. Other DNA sequences from this sample encode an identical CDR3 as well. The rearrangement links TRBV11-3 to TRBJ1-1; D uncertain. The CDR3 totals 12 residues. The V and J ends lost 5 bases and 5 bases respectively, with 9 bases between them. Per the germline V gene, CDR1 is SGHNT and CDR2 is YENEEA. The DNA for the CDR3 is TGTGCCAGCAGCCGGGGAGGTACTGAAGCTTTCTTT. As protein: CASSRGGTEAFF.

The gene calls are TRBV21-1 and TRBJ1-1; the tabulated D call, TRBD1, remains unverified against the DNA. TRBV21-1 corresponds to a pseudogene. CDR3 length equals 14 residues. The CDR3: CASSKAGGSTEAFF. The CDR3, as DNA: TGTGCCAGCAGCAAAGCAGGGGGCAGCACTGAAGCTTTCTTT.

This chain joins TRBV6-2 or TRBV6-3 and TRBJ2-5, with D possibly matching TRBD2 (5 bases). Germline CDR1 MNHEY, CDR2 SVGEGT. The CDR3 has 14 residues. Between the trimmed V and J ends, which lost 4 bases and 5 bases, there was a span of 14 bases. CDR3 nucleotide sequence: TGTGCCAGCAGTTTGAGGGTAGGGAAGGAGACCCAGTACTTC. Protein sequence: CASSLRVGKETQYF.

The chain has TRBV5-1 and TRBJ2-7; maybe TRBD2 (5 bases). Trimming removed 4 bases at V and 4 bases at J, with 12 bases between. The CDR3 runs to 13 residues. Per the germline V gene, CDR1 is SGHRS and CDR2 is YFSETQ. In DNA, the CDR3 is TGCGCCAGCAGCGGCAGGACGGGGTACGAGCAGTACTTC. It specifies CASSGRTGYEQYF.

This clone was counted once. V usage is TRBV29-1 and J usage is TRBJ2-2; D perhaps matches TRBD2 (7 bases). The CDR3 runs 15 residues. The germline CDR1 and CDR2 sequences are SQVTM and ANQGSEA. V was clipped by 1 base and J by 7 bases, with 16 bases between them. CDR3 in DNA: TGCAGCGTTGAAGGTCTGGGGGGGCATGGCGGGGAGCTGTTTTTT. It translates to CSVEGLGGHGGELFF.

The chain joins TRBV6-1 to TRBJ2-3; 15 bases fit TRBD2. V gave up 2 bases and J gave up 2 bases; unmatched junction bases: 14. This CDR3 spans 21 amino acids. CDR1 and CDR2 (germline): MNHNS, SASEGT. The CDR3 DNA reads as TGTGCCAGCAGTGAACCGGGACTAGCGGGAGGTATTTCTATGGCCACAGATACGCAGTATTTT. Amino acids: CASSEPGLAGGISMATDTQYF.

The V and J genes are TRBV6-2 or TRBV6-3 and TRBJ2-1, with D tentatively TRBD1 (6 bases). Germline V CDR1 and CDR2: MNHEY, SVGEGT. The CDR3 contains 12 residues. V was shortened by 5 bases and J by 8 bases, with 10 bases between the two germline ends. The CDR3 bases are TGTGCCAGCAGTCCCAGGGGACATGAGCAGTTCTTC. It encodes CASSPRGHEQFF.

CDR3 amino acids: CASSATSGTNTGELFF. Here the CDR3 DNA reads TGTGCCAGCAGTGCGACTAGCGGGACGAACACCGGGGAGCTGTTTTTT. The rearrangement joins TRBV6-4 to TRBJ2-2; the match to TRBD2 covers 11 bases. Germline CDR1 is MRHNA and CDR2 is SNTAGT. The junction had 1 base not matched to a gene; V was cut back by 4 bases and J by 0 bases. CDR3 length: 16 amino acids.

V gene TRBV7-9 combines with J gene TRBJ2-3; tentatively, D is TRBD1 (5 bases). V lost 5 bases to trimming and J lost 3 bases, with 15 bases between them. Germline V CDR1 and CDR2: SEHNR, FQNEAQ (reference sequence). This CDR3 is built from 15 residues. The CDR3 region has the DNA TGTGCCAGCAGCCCGTTAGGGGCAGGGACAGATACGCAGTATTTT. Its translation: CASSPLGAGTDTQYF.

As to this clone: Sequence at one end of the junction differs from germline and may be a read error. V and J are TRBV7-7 and TRBJ2-5, with TRBD1 matching 8 bases. The germline V gene encodes CDR1 SSHAT and CDR2 FNYEAQ (reference sequence). This CDR3 is 15 amino acids long. The chain's CDR3 is CASSSIQGAGETQYF. CDR3 sequence (DNA): TGTGCTAGCAGCTCAATCCAGGGGGCCGGAGAGACCCAGTACTTC. Variable domain in full (rest from reference TRBV7-7 and TRBJ2-5): GAGVSQSPRYKVTKRGQDVTLRCDPISSHATLYWYQQALGQGPEFLTYFNYEAQPDKSGLPSDRFSAERPEGSISTLTIQRTEQRDSAMYRCASSSIQGAGETQYFGPGTRLLVL.

The rearrangement links TRBV5-1 to TRBJ1-1; a weak D match, TRBD1 (6 bases). Germline-derived CDR1 and CDR2 are SGHRS and YFSETQ. This CDR3 has 14 residues. V was clipped by 1 base and J by 8 bases, with 15 bases between them. CDR3 protein: CASSLLGAGQEAFF. DNA of the CDR3: TGCGCCAGCAGCTTGCTGGGGGCCGGTCAGGAAGCTTTCTTT.

This chain uses TRBV28 with TRBJ2-1, with D possibly matching TRBD1 (7 bases). The CDR3 is made up of 15 amino acids. Trimming removed 6 bases at V and 2 bases at J, with 14 bases between. CDR1 and CDR2 from the germline V gene are MDHEN and SYDVKM. CDR3 in DNA: TGTGCCAGCAGGGCGGGACAGATAACCTACAATGAGCAGTTCTTC. This gives the protein CASRAGQITYNEQFF.